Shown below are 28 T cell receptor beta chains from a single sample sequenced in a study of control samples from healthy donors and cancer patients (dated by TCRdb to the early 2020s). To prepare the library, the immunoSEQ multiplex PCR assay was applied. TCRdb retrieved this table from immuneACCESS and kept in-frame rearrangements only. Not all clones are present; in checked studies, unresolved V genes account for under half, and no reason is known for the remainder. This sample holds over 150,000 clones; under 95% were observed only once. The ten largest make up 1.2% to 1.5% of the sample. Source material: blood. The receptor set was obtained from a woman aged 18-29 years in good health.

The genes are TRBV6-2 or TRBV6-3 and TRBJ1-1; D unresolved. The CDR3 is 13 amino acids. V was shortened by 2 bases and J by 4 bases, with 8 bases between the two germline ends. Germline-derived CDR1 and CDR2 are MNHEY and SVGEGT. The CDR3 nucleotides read TGTGCCAGCAGTTACAGGGCGGGCACTGAAGCTTTCTTT. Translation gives CASSYRAGTEAFF.

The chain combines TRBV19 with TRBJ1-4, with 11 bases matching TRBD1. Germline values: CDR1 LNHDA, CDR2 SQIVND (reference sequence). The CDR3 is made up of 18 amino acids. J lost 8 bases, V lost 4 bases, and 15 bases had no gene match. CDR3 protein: CASSNIVGQGALKEKLFF. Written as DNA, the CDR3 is TGTGCCAGTAGTAATATCGTCGGACAGGGGGCATTGAAGGAAAAACTGTTTTTT.

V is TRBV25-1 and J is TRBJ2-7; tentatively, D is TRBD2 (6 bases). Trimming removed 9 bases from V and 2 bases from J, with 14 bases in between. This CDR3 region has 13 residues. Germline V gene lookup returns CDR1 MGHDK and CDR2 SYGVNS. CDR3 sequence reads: CASSTGAAYEQYF. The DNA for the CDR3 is TGTGCCAGTTCGACGGGAGCAGCCTACGAGCAGTACTTC.

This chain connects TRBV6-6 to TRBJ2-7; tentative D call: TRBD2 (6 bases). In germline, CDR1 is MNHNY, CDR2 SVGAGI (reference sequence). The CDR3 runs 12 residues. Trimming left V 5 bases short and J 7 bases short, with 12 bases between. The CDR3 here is CASSPGGLEQYF. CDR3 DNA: TGTGCCAGCAGTCCCGGGGGTTTGGAGCAGTACTTC.

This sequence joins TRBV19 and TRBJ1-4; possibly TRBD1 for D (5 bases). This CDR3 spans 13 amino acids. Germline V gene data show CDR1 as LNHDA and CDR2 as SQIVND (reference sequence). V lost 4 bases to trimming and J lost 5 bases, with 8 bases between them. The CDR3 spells CASSTHRNEKLFF. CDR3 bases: TGTGCCAGTAGTACCCACAGGAATGAAAAACTGTTTTTT.

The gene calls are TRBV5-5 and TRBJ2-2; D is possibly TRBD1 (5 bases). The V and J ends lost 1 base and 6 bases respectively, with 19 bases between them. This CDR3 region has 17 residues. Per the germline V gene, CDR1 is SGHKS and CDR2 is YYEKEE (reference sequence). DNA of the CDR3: TGTGCCAGCAGCTTGCAAACGTCAGGGTATCACGCCGGGGAGCTGTTTTTT. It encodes CASSLQTSGYHAGELFF.

For the CDR3, the DNA is TGTGCCAGCAGCGTAGCAGGGTATAATTCACCCCTCCACTTT. It encodes CASSVAGYNSPLHF. The chain carries TRBV9 and TRBJ1-6; D possibly corresponds to TRBD1 (5 bases). V was trimmed by 0 bases and J by 4 bases, leaving 5 bases between them. Germline assignment: CDR1 SGDLS and CDR2 YYNGEE. The CDR3 sequence is 14 residues long.

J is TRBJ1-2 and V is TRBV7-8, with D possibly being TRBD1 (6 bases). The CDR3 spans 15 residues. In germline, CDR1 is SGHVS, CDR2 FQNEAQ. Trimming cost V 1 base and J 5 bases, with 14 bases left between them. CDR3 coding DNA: TGTGCCAGCAGCTTAGTCAGCCAGGGGATTTATGGCTACACCTTC. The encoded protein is CASSLVSQGIYGYTF.

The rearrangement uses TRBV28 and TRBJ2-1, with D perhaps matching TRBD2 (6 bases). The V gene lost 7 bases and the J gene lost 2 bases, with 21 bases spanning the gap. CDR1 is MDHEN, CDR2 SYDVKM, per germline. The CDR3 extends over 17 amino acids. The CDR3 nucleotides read TGTGCCAGCAACATAGGGACTCAACCTCCCCCCTACAATGAGCAGTTCTTC. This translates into CASNIGTQPPPYNEQFF.

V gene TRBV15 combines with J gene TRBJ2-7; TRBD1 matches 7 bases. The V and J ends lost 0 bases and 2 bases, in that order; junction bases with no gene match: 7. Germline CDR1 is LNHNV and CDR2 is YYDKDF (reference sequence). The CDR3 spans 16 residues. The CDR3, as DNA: TGTGCCACCAGCAGAGATCTCGGGACAGTGACCTACGAGCAGTACTTC. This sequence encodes CATSRDLGTVTYEQYF.

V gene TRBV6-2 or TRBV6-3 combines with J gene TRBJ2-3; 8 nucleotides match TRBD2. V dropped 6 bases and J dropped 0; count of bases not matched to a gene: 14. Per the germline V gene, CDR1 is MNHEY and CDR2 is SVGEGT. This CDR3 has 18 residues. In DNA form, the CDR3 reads TGTGCCAGCAGCTTATTTCTAATTAGCGGGGCTAGCACAGATACGCAGTATTTT. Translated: CASSLFLISGASTDTQYF.

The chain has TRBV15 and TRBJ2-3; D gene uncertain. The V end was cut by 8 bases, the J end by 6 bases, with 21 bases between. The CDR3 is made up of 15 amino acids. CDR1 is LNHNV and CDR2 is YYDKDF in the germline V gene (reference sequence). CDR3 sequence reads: CATGYVQLPRDTQYF. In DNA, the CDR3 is TGTGCCACCGGCTACGTGCAGCTCCCTCGGGATACGCAGTATTTT.

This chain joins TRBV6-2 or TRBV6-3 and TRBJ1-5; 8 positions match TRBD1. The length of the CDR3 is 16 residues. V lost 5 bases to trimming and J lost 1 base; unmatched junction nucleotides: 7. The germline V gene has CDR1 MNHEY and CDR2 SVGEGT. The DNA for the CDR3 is TGTGCCAGCAGTAATACGTACAGGGGGAGCAATCAGCCCCAGCATTTT. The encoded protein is CASSNTYRGSNQPQHF.

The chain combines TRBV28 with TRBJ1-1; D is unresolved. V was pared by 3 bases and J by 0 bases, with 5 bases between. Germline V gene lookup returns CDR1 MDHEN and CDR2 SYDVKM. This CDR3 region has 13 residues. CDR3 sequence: CASSFPVNTEAFF. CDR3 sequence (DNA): TGTGCCAGCAGTTTTCCGGTGAACACTGAAGCTTTCTTT.

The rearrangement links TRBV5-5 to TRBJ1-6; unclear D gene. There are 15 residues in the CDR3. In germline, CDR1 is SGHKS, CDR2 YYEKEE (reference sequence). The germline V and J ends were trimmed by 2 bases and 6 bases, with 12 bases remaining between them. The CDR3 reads CASSLWAEGNSPLHF. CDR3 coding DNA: TGTGCCAGCAGCTTATGGGCAGAAGGTAATTCACCCCTCCACTTT.

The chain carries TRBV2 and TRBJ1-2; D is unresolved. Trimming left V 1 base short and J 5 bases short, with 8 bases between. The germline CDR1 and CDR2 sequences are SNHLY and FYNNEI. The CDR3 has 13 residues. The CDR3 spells CASSEETGYGYTF. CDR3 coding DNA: TGTGCCAGCAGTGAAGAGACGGGGTATGGCTACACCTTC.

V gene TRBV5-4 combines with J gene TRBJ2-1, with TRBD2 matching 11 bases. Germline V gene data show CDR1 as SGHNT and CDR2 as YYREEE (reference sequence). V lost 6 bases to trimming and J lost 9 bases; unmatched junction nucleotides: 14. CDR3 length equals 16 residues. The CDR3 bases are TGTGCCAGCAAAGTTGATCTAGCGGGAGGATCAAGTGAGCAGTTCTTC. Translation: CASKVDLAGGSSEQFF.

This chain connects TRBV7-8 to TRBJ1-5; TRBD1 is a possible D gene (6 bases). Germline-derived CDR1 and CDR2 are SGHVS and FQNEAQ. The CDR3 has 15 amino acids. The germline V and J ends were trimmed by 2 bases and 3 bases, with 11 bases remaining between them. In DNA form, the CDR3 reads TGTGCCAGCAGCTTAACCGGGACATACAATCAGCCCCAGCATTTT. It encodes CASSLTGTYNQPQHF.

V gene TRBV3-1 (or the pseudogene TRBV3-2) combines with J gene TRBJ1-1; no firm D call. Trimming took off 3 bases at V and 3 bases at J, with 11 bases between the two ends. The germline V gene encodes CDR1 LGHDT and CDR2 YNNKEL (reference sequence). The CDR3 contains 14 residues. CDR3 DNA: TGTGCCAGCAGCCACAGCCCTGGGGACACTGAAGCTTTCTTT. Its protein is CASSHSPGDTEAFF.

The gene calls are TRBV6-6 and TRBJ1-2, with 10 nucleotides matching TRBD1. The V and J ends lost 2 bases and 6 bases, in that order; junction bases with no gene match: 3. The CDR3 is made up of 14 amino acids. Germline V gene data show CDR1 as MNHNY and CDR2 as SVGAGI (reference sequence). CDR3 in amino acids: CASSYAGQGNGYTF. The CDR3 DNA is TGTGCCAGCAGTTACGCGGGACAGGGGAATGGCTACACCTTC.

For the CDR3, the DNA is TGTGCCAGCAGCCCAGACCGGGGGGATACGCAGTATTTT. Residues: CASSPDRGDTQYF. The rearrangement uses TRBV9 and TRBJ2-3; possibly TRBD2 for D (6 bases). Germline-derived CDR1 and CDR2 are SGDLS and YYNGEE. The CDR3 loop spans 13 amino acids. Trimming shortened V by 4 bases and J by 6 bases, and 12 bases separated the two germline ends.

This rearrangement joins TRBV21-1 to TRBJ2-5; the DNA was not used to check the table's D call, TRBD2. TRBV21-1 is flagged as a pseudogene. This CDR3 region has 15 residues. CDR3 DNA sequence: TGTGCCAGCAGCTCAAGAGGGCGTAATCAAGAGACCCAGTACTTC. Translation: CASSSRGRNQETQYF.

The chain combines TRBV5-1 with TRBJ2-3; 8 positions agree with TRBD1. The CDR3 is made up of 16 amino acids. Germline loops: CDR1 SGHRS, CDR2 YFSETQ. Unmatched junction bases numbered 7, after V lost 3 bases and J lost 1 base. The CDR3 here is CASSWGDRGRTDTQYF. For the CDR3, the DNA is TGCGCCAGCAGCTGGGGCGACAGGGGCCGCACAGATACGCAGTATTTT.

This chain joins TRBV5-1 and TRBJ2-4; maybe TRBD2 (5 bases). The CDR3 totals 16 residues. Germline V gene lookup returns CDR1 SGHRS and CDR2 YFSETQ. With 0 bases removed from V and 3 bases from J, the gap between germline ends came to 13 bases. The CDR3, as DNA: TGCGCCAGCAGCTTGGGTAGACCGGGAATCAAAAACATTCAGTACTTC. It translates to CASSLGRPGIKNIQYF.

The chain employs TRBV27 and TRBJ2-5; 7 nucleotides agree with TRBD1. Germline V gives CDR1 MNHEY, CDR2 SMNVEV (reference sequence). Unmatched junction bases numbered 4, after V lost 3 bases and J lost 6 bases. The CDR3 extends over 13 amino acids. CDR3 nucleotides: TGTGCCAGCAGTTTTAGGGACAGTAAGACCCAGTACTTC. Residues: CASSFRDSKTQYF.

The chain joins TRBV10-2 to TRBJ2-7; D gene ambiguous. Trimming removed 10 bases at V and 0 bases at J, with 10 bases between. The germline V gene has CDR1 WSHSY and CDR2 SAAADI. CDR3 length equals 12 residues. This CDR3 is CATSRTSYEQYF. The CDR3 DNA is TGCGCCACCTCACGAACCTCCTACGAGCAGTACTTC.

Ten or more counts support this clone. The CDR3 region is CASNLPVGGTGELFF. Written as DNA, the CDR3 is TGTGCCAGCAACCTCCCCGTAGGGGGCACCGGGGAGCTGTTTTTT. This chain links TRBV7-9 with TRBJ2-2; D may be TRBD1 (6 bases). The V gene's germline CDR1 is SEHNR and CDR2 FQNEAQ (reference sequence). Trimming took off 7 bases at V and 4 bases at J, with 16 bases between the two ends. This CDR3 spans 15 amino acids.

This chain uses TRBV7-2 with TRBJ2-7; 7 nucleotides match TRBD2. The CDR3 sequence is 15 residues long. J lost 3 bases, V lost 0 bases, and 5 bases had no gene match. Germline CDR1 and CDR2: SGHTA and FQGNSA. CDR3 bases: TGTGCCAGCAGCTTAGCGAGGAGCGGGATCTACGAGCAGTACTTC. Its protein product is CASSLARSGIYEQYF.